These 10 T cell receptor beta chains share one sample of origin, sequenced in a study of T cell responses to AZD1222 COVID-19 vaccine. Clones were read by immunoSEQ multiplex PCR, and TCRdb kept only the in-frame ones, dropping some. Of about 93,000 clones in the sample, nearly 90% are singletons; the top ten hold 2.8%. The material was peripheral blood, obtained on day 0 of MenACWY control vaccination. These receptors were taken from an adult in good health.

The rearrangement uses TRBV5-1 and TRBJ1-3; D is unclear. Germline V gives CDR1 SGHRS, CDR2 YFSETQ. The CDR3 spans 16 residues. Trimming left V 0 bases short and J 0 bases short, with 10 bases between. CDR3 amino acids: CASSLGSEGSGNTIYF. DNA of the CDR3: TGCGCCAGCAGCTTGGGTTCCGAGGGCTCTGGAAACACCATATATTTT.

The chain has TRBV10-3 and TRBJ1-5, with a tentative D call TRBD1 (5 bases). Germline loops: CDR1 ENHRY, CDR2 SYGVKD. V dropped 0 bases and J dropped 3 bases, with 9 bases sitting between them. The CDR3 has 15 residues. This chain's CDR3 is CAISESGGTNQPQHF. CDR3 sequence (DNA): TGTGCCATCAGTGAGTCGGGGGGGACCAATCAGCCCCAGCATTTT.

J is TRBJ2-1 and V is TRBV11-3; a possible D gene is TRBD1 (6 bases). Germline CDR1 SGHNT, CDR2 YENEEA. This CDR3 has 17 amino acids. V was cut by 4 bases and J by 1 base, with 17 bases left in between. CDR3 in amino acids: CASSYTPGAASYNEQFF. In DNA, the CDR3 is TGTGCCAGCAGCTACACCCCAGGGGCTGCGTCCTACAATGAGCAGTTCTTC.

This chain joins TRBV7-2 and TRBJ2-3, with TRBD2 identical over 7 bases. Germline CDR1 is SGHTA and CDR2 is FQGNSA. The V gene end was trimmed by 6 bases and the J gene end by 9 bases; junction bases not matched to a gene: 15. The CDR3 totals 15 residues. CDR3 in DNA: TGTGCCAGCAGTGTGAAGCGGGGTGGTGTGGGGACGCAGTATTTT. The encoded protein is CASSVKRGGVGTQYF.

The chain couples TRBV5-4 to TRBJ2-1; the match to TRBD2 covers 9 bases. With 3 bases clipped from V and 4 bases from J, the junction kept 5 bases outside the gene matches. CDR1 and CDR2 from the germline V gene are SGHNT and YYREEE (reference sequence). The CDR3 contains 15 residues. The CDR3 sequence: CASSSRGGIYNEQFF. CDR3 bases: TGTGCCAGCAGCTCGCGGGGGGGAATTTACAATGAGCAGTTCTTC.

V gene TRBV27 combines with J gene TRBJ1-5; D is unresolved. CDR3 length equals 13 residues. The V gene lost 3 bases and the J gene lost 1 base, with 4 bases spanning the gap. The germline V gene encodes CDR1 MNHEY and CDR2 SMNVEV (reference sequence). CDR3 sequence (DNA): TGTGCCAGCAGTTTCGACAGCAATCAGCCCCAGCATTTT. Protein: CASSFDSNQPQHF.

CDR3 loop: CASSREWTNYGYTF. The CDR3 DNA reads as TGCGCCAGCAGCCGGGAGTGGACTAACTATGGCTACACCTTC. The chain carries TRBV4-1 and TRBJ1-2; D not resolved. This CDR3 spans 14 amino acids. Germline assignment: CDR1 MGHRA and CDR2 YSYEKL. The V end lost 4 bases, the J end lost 0 bases, and 9 bases lay between the germline ends.

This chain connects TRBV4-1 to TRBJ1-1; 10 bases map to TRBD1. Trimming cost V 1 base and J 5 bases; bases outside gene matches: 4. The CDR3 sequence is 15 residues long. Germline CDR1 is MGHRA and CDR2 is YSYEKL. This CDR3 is CASSQVDRGRTEAFF. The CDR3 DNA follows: TGCGCCAGCAGCCAAGTAGACAGGGGGCGGACTGAAGCTTTCTTT.

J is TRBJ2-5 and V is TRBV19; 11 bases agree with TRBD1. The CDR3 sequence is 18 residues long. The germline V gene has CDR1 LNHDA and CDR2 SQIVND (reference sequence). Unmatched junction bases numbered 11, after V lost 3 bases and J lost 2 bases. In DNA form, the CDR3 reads TGTGCCAGTAGTATGGGGACAGGGGGGCTCCTATTACAAGAGACCCAGTACTTC. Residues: CASSMGTGGLLLQETQYF.

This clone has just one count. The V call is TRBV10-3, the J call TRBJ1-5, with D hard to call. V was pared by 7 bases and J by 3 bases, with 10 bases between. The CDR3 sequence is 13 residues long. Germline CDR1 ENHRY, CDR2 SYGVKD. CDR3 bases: TGTGCCATCAATGCATATGACAATCAGCCCCAGCATTTT. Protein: CAINAYDNQPQHF.